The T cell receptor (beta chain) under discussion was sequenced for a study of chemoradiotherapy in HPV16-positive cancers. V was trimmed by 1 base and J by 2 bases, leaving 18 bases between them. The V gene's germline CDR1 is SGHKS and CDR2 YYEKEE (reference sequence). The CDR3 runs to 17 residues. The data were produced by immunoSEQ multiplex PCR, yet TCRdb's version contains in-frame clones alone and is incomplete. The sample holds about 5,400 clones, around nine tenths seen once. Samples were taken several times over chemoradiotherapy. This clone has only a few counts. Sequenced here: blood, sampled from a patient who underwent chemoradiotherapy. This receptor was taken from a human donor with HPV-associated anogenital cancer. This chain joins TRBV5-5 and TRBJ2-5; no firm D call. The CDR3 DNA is TGTGCCAGCAGCTTGTCCTTAGACTCCCGAGGACAAGAGACCCAGTACTTC. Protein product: CASSLSLDSRGQETQYF.